This T cell receptor beta chain was recovered during a study of T cell responses to AZD1222 COVID-19 vaccine (dated by TCRdb to the early 2020s). Study-level background: TCR sequencing covered about 230 trial participants: 207 given two doses of AZD1222 and 26 given two doses of MenACWY control vaccine. Trial participants were enrolled into age subgroups of 18-55, 56-69 and 70-plus years, which contained approximately 150, 28 and 58 TCR-sequenced participants, respectively.

This specimen's time point label, per the study, means: about 28 days (+/-7) after the second vaccine dose. AZD1222 recipients given second doses at about 4 weeks or at about 12 weeks were pooled, since spike-specific TCR depth and breadth were not found to differ between the two schedules. Vaccinee samples came from UK trials COV001 and COV002, including a single-blind randomized controlled phase 2/3 trial of AZD1222 (ChAdOx1 nCoV-19) in healthy adults. For TCRbeta chain sequencing, PBMC samples from trial participants were taken at day 0 and at day 28 after the second dose. Results and caveats for the whole study, not just this receptor: Spike-specific TCR breadth and depth rose significantly after two AZD1222 doses compared with day 0 and with MenACWY recipients. Conclusions about previously exposed vaccinees were limited because only six AZD1222 recipients were SARS-CoV-2 seropositive at baseline. Because no day 14 peak-response samples were available, the repertoires could be characterized only after the peak T cell response. Epitopes outside the regions mutated in the B.1.351 and B.1.1.7 variants were reportedly recognized by nearly half of the unique spike-specific TCRs. In the small 56-69-year group, the increase in depth fell short of significance, most likely because of low power. Participants were mostly white British, with more females than males. The authors suggested clonal diversity may have been underestimated. CD4 TCRs associated with the vaccine covered the entire spike protein, and the dominant responses were in regions 160-218 and 743-854.

As concerns this clone: Its cognate antigen has yet to be identified. The input lacks base qualities; no much larger clone sits a single base away.

The germline V gene yields KGHDR for CDR1 and SFDVKD for CDR2. The CDR3 runs 12 residues from the cysteine to the phenylalanine. CDR3 DNA only is kept here, 36 bases in frame from base 1. V was cut back by 7 bases and J by 8 bases, leaving a gap of 13 bases between them. The CDR3 regions of human TCRbeta chains were analyzed by immunosequencing. The authors processed their data as follows. TCRs in the repertoires were matched against a reference library of SARS-CoV-2-specific TCRs that had been generated with the MIRA antigen-specificity platform. Breadth was defined as the fraction of unique TCRs that were SARS-CoV-2-associated, and depth was defined as the fraction of total T cells that were SARS-CoV-2-associated. Each spike-specific TCR was assigned to its reactive spike region and to a CD4 or CD8 class using the MIRA data. Log10-transformed breadth and depth values were compared by one-way ANOVA with Sidak's multiple comparisons tests. The source is immuneACCESS, and TCRdb retained only in-frame sequences with V and J called. Part of the clones is not carried over; for the studies checked, unresolved V genes explain less than half of this, and the remainder is unexplained. V, J and clone size are taken as reported in that table, and D and trimming were inferred from the DNA itself. The sample records about 120,000 clones, about 85% of which are singletons. Of the sample, just over 2.5% falls within the top ten clones.

The chain was built from TRBV24-1 and TRBJ1-2; possibly the D gene is TRBD1, per 5 matching bases. The sequences come from peripheral blood, collected 28 days after the second AZD1222 dose. The source is an adult who received the AZD1222 COVID-19 vaccine. The CDR3 has the sequence CATRGDPGGYTF. The DNA is as follows: TGTGCCACCAGGGGGGACCCCGGAGGCTACACCTTC.